One and the same sample provided the 3 T cell receptor beta chains below, sequenced in a study of PD-1 blockade in classical Hodgkin lymphoma. Time point described: cycle 4 day 1 (C4D1), after 6 weeks of nivolumab. All trial patients relapsed after autologous stem cell transplantation. Libraries were prepared by immunoSEQ multiplex PCR; TCRdb keeps only in-frame clonotypes and omits some of them. The sample includes 90,000 to 140,000 clones, about nine tenths of them seen just once. The sequencing used peripheral blood mononuclear cells (PBMCs), collected before the fourth cycle of nivolumab. All receptors come from a human donor with classical Hodgkin lymphoma.

V gene TRBV18 combines with J gene TRBJ2-3; 7 bases map to TRBD1. After removal of 5 bases from V and 4 bases from J, the junction contained 15 bases not matched to a gene. The CDR3 is made up of 17 amino acids. Germline V gene sequence: CDR1 KGHSH, CDR2 LQKENI. The CDR3: CASSSAVGQSVPDTQYF. DNA of the CDR3: TGTGCCAGCTCATCCGCCGTGGGACAGTCAGTCCCAGATACGCAGTATTTT.

The chain carries TRBV18 and TRBJ2-1, with TRBD2 identical over 7 bases. The CDR3 loop spans 16 amino acids. Germline assignment: CDR1 KGHSH and CDR2 LQKENI. V shed 1 base, J shed 2 bases, and the junction held 5 bases outside the gene matches. For the CDR3, the DNA is TGTGCCAGCTCACCACGGCCGGGACTAACCTACAATGAGCAGTTCTTC. Protein product: CASSPRPGLTYNEQFF.

The V call is TRBV5-6, the J call TRBJ2-5; possible D gene TRBD1, 6 bases. The CDR3 runs 13 residues. Germline CDR1 and CDR2: SGHDT and YYEEEE. Trimming cost V 4 bases and J 7 bases, with 14 bases left between them. CDR3 region: CASSMGQLGTQYF. The DNA of the CDR3 is TGTGCCAGCAGCATGGGACAATTAGGGACCCAGTACTTC.